The 16 T cell receptor beta chains below were found in one sample sequenced in a study of blood T cell repertoires in COVID-19. Sequenced by immunoSEQ multiplex PCR; TCRdb stores in-frame clones only, minus some. The sample contains roughly 160,000 clones, 87% of which appear only once. The sequencing input was peripheral blood. The receptors stem from a woman in her 70s with COVID-19, enrolled during active disease.

The rearrangement links TRBV5-1 to TRBJ2-3, with no clear D. CDR1 is SGHRS and CDR2 is YFSETQ in the germline V gene. V was trimmed by 0 bases and J by 0 bases, leaving 11 bases between them. This CDR3 has 16 residues. The chain's CDR3 is CASSLDGRPSTDTQYF. The DNA of the CDR3 is TGCGCCAGCAGCTTGGATGGCCGCCCTAGCACAGATACGCAGTATTTT.

The V and J genes are TRBV24-1 and TRBJ2-7; D not certain. V dropped 3 bases and J dropped 3 bases, with 5 bases sitting between them. Per germline, CDR1 KGHDR and CDR2 SFDVKD. The CDR3 has 12 residues. DNA for the CDR3: TGTGCCACCAGTGATACCGGCTACGAGCAGTACTTC. Its protein is CATSDTGYEQYF.

The chain carries TRBV28 and TRBJ2-1; D is perhaps TRBD2 (6 bases). CDR1 is MDHEN and CDR2 is SYDVKM in the germline V gene. The CDR3 is made up of 11 amino acids. Between the trimmed V and J ends, which lost 3 bases and 10 bases, there was a span of 7 bases. In DNA, the CDR3 is TGTGCCAGCAGTTTCAGCGGGGAGCAGTTCTTC. Protein: CASSFSGEQFF.

The chain joins TRBV6-5 to TRBJ1-6, with 7 bases lining up with TRBD1. V shed 6 bases, J shed 7 bases, and the junction held 6 bases outside the gene matches. Looked up from germline, CDR1 is MNHEY and CDR2 is SVGAGI. The CDR3 sequence is 14 residues long. The CDR3 nucleotides are TGTGCCAGCAGAGACGACAGGGACAATTCACCCCTCCACTTT. Translation: CASRDDRDNSPLHF.

The chain carries TRBV5-1 and TRBJ1-6, with 9 nucleotides matching TRBD1. The trim removed 4 bases at V and 12 bases at J, leaving 8 bases unmatched. The CDR3 loop spans 14 amino acids. CDR1 SGHRS and CDR2 YFSETQ come from the germline V gene. The CDR3 DNA sequence: TGCGCCAGCAGCCCAGGACAGGGGAGAGAACCCCTCCACTTT. The encoded protein is CASSPGQGREPLHF.

V gene TRBV9 combines with J gene TRBJ2-7; 7 nucleotides align to TRBD1. CDR1 and CDR2 (germline): SGDLS, YYNGEE. V lost 3 bases and J lost 6; bases outside the gene matches: 12. CDR3 length: 15 amino acids. The CDR3 DNA sequence: TGTGCCAGCAGCGAGACAGGGAGCCCCGTAACCGAGCAGTACTTC. Translation: CASSETGSPVTEQYF.

This clone has only one observation. The chain uses TRBV7-2 and TRBJ2-3; D unclear. The V end was cut by 1 base, the J end by 3 bases, with 8 bases between. Germline CDR1 and CDR2: SGHTA and FQGNSA. This CDR3 spans 14 amino acids. CDR3 in amino acids: CASSLDIGTDTQYF. CDR3 bases: TGTGCCAGCAGCTTAGACATCGGGACAGATACGCAGTATTTT.

The chain uses TRBV11-2 and TRBJ2-1; 9 bases line up with TRBD2. Unmatched junction bases numbered 10, after V lost 3 bases and J lost 4 bases. The CDR3 extends over 17 amino acids. Germline CDR1 reads SGHAT; CDR2 reads FQNNGV. In nucleotides, the CDR3 is TGTGCCAGCAGCTTTAAGCGGGGGGCTCTAAATTACAATGAGCAGTTCTTC. It encodes CASSFKRGALNYNEQFF.

This clone was observed a few times. The chain couples TRBV2 to TRBJ2-2, with a possible D match to TRBD1 (6 bases). From germline, CDR1 is SNHLY and CDR2 FYNNEI. The length of the CDR3 is 18 residues. Trimming removed 1 base at V and 2 bases at J, with 17 bases between. CDR3 sequence reads: CASSEGWVGQTNTGELFF. In nucleotides, the CDR3 is TGTGCCAGCAGTGAAGGGTGGGTAGGACAGACCAACACCGGGGAGCTGTTTTTT.

V gene TRBV5-6 combines with J gene TRBJ2-3, with 8 positions matching TRBD2. CDR1 is SGHDT, CDR2 YYEEEE, per germline. This CDR3 comprises 15 residues. Trimming cost V 2 bases and J 0 bases; bases outside gene matches: 2. The CDR3: CASSLTGGSTDTQYF. The CDR3 coding sequence is TGTGCCAGCAGCTTAACGGGGGGGAGCACAGATACGCAGTATTTT.

V gene TRBV2 combines with J gene TRBJ1-5; 7 bases are shared with TRBD1. The germline gives CDR1 SNHLY, CDR2 FYNNEI. V gave up 5 bases and J gave up 3 bases; unmatched junction bases: 7. This CDR3 is built from 15 residues. CDR3 in amino acids: CASSQGGQINQPQHF. The DNA for the CDR3 is TGTGCCAGCAGTCAAGGGGGCCAGATCAATCAGCCCCAGCATTTT.

This clone was counted between two and nine times. J is TRBJ2-2 and V is TRBV2, with 8 nucleotides matching TRBD2. With 5 bases clipped from V and 5 bases from J, the junction kept 4 bases outside the gene matches. The CDR3 has 14 amino acids. Germline V lookup: CDR1 SNHLY, CDR2 FYNNEI. CDR3 nucleotide sequence: TGTGCCAGCAGTTCTCGGGAGGGAACCGGGGAGCTGTTTTTT. This translates into CASSSREGTGELFF.

V usage is TRBV21-1 and J usage is TRBJ1-6. TRBV21-1 corresponds to a pseudogene. The CDR3 is 22 amino acids. CDR3 amino acids: CASSNHRTEAPASFCYNSPLHF. CDR3 nucleotides: TGTGCCAGCAGCAATCACCGGACGGAGGCCCCAGCTTCTTTTTGCTATAATTCACCCCTCCACTTT.

The chain combines TRBV9 with TRBJ1-1; a possible D gene is TRBD1 (5 bases). The V end lost 0 bases, the J end lost 5 bases, and 11 bases lay between the germline ends. CDR3 length: 14 amino acids. Germline V gene sequence: CDR1 SGDLS, CDR2 YYNGEE. The CDR3 coding sequence is TGTGCCAGCAGCGTAGATGGGGAGGGGACTGAAGCTTTCTTT. Amino acid sequence: CASSVDGEGTEAFF.

J is TRBJ1-1 and V is TRBV3-1 (or the pseudogene TRBV3-2); D remains unclear. This CDR3 comprises 14 residues. CDR1 LGHDT and CDR2 YNNKEL come from the germline V gene (reference sequence). The V and J ends lost 0 bases and 1 base respectively, with 6 bases between them. This CDR3 reads CASSQEGANTEAFF. The CDR3 region has the DNA TGTGCCAGCAGCCAAGAGGGCGCGAACACTGAAGCTTTCTTT.

The J gene is TRBJ1-1, the V gene TRBV11-2; perhaps TRBD1 as D (6 bases). V dropped 5 bases and J dropped 5 bases, with 15 bases sitting between them. Germline assignment: CDR1 SGHAT and CDR2 FQNNGV. This CDR3 has 14 residues. The CDR3 DNA reads as TGTGCCAGCAGCCCGGGTGGGGGCGGGACTGAAGCTTTCTTT. This codes for CASSPGGGGTEAFF.